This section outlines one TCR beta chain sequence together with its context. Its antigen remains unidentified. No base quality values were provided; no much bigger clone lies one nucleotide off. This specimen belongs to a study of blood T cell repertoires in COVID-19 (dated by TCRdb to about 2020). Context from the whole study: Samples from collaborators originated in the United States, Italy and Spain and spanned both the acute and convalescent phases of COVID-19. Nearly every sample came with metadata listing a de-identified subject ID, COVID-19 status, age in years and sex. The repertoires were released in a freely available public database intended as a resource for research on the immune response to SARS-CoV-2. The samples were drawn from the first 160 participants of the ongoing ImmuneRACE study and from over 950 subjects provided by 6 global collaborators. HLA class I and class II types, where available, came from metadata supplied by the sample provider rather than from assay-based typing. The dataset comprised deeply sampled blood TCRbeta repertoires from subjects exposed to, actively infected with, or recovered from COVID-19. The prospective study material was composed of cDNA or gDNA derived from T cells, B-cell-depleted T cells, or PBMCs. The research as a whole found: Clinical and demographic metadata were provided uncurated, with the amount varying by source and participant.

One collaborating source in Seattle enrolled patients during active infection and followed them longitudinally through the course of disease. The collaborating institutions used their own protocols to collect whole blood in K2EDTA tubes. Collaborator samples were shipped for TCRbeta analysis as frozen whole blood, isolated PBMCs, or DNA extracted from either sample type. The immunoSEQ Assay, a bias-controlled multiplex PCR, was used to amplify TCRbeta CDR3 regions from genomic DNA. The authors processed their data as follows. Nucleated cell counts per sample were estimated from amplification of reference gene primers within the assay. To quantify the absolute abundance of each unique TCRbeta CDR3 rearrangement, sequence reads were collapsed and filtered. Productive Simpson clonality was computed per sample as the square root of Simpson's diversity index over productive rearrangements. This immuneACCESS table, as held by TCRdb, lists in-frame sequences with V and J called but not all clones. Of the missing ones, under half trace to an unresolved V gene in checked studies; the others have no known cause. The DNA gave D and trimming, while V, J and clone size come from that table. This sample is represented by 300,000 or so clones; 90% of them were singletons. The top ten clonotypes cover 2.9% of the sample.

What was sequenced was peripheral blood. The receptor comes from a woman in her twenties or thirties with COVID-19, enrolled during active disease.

The nucleotides are TGTGCCAGCAGCCCCGACAGGGATCTCGGAAAACTGTTTTTT. This gives the protein CASSPDRDLGKLFF. Here the chain combines TRBV4-2 and TRBJ1-4, with 7 middle bases fitting TRBD1. Spanning cysteine to phenylalanine, the CDR3 consists of 14 amino acids. The DNA shown is the 42-base CDR3, in frame from base 1. Germline trimming amounts to 4 bases on V and 10 bases on J, with 9 as the count of junction bases outside the gene matches. The germline V gene supplies CDR1 LGHNA and CDR2 YNFKEQ.